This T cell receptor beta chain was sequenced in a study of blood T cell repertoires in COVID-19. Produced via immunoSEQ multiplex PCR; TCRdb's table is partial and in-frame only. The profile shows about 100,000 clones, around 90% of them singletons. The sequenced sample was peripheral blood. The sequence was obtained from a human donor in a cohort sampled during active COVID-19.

CDR3 in amino acids: CASGLAGGPEVGQFF. The CDR3 bases are TGTGCCAGCGGTCTAGCGGGAGGGCCTGAGGTTGGGCAGTTCTTC. This chain connects TRBV7-3 to TRBJ2-1; TRBD2 matches at 12 bases. V dropped 8 bases and J dropped 12; count of bases not matched to a gene: 14. CDR3 size: 15 residues. Looked up from germline, CDR1 is SGHTA and CDR2 is FQGTGA.